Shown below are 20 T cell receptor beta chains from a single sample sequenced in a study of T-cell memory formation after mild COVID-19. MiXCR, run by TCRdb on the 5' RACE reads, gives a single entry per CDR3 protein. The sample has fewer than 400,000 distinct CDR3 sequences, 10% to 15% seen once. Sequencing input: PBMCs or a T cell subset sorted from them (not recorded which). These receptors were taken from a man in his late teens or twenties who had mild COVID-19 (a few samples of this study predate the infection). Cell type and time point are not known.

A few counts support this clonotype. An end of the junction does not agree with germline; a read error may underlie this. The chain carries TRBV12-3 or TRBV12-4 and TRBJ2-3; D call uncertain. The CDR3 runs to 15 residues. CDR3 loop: CASSPTRPLTDTQCF. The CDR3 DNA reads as TGTGCCAGCAGTCCTACCCGGCCTCTCACAGATACGCAGTGTTTT.

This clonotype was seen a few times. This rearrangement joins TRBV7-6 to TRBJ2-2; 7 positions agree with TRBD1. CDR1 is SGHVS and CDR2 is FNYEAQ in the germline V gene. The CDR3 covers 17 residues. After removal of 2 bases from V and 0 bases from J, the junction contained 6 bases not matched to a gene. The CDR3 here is CASSLSVRGPNTGELFF. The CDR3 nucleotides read TGTGCCAGCAGCTTATCCGTGAGGGGGCCGAACACCGGGGAGCTGTTTTTT.

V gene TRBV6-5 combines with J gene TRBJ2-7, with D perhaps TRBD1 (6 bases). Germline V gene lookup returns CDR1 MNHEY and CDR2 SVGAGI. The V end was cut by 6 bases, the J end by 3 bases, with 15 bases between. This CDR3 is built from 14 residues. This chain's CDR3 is CASRPNRVSYEQYV. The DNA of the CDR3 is TGTGCCAGCAGACCGAACAGGGTAAGCTACGAGCAGTACGTC.

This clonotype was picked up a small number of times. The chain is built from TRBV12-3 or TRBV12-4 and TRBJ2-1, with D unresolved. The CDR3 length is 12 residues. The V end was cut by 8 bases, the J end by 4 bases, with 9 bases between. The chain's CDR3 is CASGPGYNEQFF. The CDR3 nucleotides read TGTGCCAGCGGACCTGGTTACAATGAGCAGTTCTTC.

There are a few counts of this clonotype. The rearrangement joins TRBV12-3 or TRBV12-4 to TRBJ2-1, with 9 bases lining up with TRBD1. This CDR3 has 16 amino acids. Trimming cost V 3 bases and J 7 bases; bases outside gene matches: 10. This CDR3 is CASSFPGTGSGNEQFF. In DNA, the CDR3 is TGTGCCAGCAGTTTTCCCGGGACAGGGAGTGGAAATGAGCAGTTCTTC.

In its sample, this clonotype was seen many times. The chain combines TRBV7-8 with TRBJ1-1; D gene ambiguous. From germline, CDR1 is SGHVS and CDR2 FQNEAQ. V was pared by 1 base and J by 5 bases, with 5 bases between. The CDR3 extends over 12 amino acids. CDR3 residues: CASSLVSTEAFF. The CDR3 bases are TGTGCCAGCAGCTTAGTATCAACTGAAGCTTTCTTT.

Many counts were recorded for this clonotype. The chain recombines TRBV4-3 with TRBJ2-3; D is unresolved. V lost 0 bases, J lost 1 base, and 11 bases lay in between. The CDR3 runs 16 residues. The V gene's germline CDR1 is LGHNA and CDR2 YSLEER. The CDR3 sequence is CASSQDWTGRTDTQYF. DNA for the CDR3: TGCGCCAGCAGCCAAGATTGGACGGGTCGCACAGATACGCAGTATTTT.

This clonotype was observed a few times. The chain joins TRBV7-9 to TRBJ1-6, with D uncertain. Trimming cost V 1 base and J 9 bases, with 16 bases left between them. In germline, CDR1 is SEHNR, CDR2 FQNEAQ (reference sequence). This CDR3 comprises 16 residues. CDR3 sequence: CASSLEGTRVGSPLHF. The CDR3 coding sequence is TGTGCCAGCAGCTTAGAAGGTACCCGTGTCGGTTCACCCCTCCACTTT.

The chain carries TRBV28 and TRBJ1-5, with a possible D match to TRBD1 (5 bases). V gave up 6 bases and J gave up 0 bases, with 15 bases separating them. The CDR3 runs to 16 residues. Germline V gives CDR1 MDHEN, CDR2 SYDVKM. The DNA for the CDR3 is TGTGCCAGCAGCTCCACAGGTATATATAGCAATCAGCCCCAGCATTTT. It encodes CASSSTGIYSNQPQHF.

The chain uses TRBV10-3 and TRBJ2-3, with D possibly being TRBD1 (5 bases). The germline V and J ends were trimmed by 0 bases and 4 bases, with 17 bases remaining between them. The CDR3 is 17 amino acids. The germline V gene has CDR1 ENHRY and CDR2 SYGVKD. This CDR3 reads CAISESTRRDGADTQYF. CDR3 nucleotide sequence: TGTGCCATCAGTGAGTCGACCCGCAGGGATGGGGCAGATACGCAGTATTTT.

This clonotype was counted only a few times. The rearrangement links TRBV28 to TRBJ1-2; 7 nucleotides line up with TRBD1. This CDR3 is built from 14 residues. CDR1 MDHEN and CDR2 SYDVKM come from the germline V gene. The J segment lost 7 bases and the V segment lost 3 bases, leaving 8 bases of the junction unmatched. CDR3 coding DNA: TGTGCCAGCAGTTTTCCGACAGGGCAAGCTGGCTACACCTTC. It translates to CASSFPTGQAGYTF.

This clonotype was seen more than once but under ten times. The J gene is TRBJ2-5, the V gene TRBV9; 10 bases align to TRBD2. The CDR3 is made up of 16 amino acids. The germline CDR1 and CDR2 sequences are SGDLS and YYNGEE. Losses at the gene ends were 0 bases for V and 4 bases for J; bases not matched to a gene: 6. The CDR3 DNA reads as TGTGCCAGCAGCGTAGGAGCACTAGCGGGAAGAGAGACCCAGTACTTC. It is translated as CASSVGALAGRETQYF.

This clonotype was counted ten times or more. CDR3 nucleotide sequence: TGCGCCAGCAGCTTGGGAGTATACTCATACAATGAGCAGTTCTTC. It codes for CASSLGVYSYNEQFF. The rearrangement uses TRBV5-1 and TRBJ2-1; no firm D call. From germline, CDR1 is SGHRS and CDR2 YFSETQ. This CDR3 has 15 amino acids. V shed 0 bases and J shed 4 bases, with 11 bases lying between them.

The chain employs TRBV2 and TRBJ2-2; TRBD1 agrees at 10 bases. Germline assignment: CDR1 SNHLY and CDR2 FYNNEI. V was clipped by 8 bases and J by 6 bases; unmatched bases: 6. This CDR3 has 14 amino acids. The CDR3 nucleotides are TGTGCCAGCCCGGCGGGACAGGGGCCCGGGGAGCTGTTTTTT. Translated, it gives CASPAGQGPGELFF.

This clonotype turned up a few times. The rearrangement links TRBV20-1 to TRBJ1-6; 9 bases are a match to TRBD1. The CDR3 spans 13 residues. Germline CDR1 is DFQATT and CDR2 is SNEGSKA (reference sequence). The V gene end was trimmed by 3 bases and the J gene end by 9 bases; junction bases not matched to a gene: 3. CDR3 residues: CSASGTGSSPLHF. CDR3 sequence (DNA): TGCAGTGCTAGTGGGACAGGGAGTTCACCCCTCCACTTT.

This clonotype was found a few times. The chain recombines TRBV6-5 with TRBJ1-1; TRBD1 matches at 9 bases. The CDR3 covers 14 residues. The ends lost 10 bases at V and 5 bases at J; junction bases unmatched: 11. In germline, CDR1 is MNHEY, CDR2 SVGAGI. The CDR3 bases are TGTGCCACCAGGGGACAGGGTTTTTGGACTGAAGCTTTCTTT. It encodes CATRGQGFWTEAFF.

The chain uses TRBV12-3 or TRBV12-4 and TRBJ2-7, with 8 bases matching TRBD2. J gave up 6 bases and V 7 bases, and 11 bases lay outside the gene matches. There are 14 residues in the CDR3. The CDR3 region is CASTGAGGPGEQYF. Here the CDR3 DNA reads TGTGCCAGCACCGGCGCGGGGGGCCCTGGCGAGCAGTACTTC.

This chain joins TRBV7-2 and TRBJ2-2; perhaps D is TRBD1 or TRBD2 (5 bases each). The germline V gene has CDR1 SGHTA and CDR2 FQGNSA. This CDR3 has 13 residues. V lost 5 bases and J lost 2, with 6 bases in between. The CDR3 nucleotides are TGTGCCAGCAGCCGGGGCAACACCGGGGAGCTGTTTTTT. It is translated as CASSRGNTGELFF. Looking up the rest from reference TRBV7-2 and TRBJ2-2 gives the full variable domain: GAGVSQSPSNKVTEKGKDVELRCDPISGHTALYWYRQSLGQGLEFLIYFQGNSAPDKSGLPSDRFSAERTGGSVSTLTIQRTQQEDSAVYLCASSRGNTGELFFGEGSRLTVL.

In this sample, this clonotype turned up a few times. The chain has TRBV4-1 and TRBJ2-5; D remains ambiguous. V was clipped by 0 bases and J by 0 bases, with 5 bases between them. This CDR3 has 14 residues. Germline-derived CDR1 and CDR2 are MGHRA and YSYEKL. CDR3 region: CASSQDHYQETQYF. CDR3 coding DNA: TGCGCCAGCAGCCAAGACCACTACCAAGAGACCCAGTACTTC.

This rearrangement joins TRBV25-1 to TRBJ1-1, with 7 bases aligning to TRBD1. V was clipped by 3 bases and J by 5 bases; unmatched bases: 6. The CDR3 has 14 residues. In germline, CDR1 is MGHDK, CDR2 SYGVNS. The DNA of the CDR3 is TGTGCCAGCAGTGACCCAGGGGGGCGGACTGAAGCTTTCTTT. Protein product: CASSDPGGRTEAFF.